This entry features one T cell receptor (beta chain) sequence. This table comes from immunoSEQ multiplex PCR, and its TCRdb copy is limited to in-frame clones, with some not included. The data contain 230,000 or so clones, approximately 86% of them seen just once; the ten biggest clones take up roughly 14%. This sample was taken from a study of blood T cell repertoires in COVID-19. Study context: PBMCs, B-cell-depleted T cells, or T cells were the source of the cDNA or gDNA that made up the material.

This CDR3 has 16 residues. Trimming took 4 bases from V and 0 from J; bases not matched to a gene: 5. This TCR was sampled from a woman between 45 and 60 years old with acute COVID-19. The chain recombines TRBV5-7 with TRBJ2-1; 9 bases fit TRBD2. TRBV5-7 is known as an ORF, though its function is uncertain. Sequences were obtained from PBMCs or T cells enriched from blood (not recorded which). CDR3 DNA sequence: TGTGCCAGCAGCCCATATAGCGGGAGCTCCTACAATGAGCAGTTCTTC. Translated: CASSPYSGSSYNEQFF.